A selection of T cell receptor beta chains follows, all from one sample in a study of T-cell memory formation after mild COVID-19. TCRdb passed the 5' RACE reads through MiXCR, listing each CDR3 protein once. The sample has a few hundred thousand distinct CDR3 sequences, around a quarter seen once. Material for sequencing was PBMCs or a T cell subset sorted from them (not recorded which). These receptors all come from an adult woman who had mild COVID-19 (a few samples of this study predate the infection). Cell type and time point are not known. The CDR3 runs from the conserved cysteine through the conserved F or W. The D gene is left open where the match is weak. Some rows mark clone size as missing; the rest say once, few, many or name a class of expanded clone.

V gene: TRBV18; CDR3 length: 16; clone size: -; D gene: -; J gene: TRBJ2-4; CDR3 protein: CASSPRGTLAKNIQYF; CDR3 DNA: TGTGCCAGCTCACCACGAGGCACGTTAGCCAAAAACATTCAGTACTTC
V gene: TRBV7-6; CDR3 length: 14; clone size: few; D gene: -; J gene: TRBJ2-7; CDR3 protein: CASSTGTTFYEQYF; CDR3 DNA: TGTGCCAGCAGCACCGGGACAACTTTCTACGAGCAGTACTTC
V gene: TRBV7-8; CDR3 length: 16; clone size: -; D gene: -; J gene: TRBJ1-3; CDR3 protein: CASSFRDTVSGNTIYF; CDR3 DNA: TGTGCCAGCAGCTTTCGGGACACGGTCTCTGGAAACACCATATATTTT
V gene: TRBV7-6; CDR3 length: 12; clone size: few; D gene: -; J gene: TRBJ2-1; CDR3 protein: CASSVGQLEQFF; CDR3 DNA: TGTGCCAGCAGCGTGGGACAATTAGAGCAGTTCTTC
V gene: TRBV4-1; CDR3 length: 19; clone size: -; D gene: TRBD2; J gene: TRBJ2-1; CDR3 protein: CASSQGITSGGDGYNEQFF; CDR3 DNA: TGCGCCAGCAGCCAAGGGATTACTAGCGGGGGAGACGGCTACAATGAGCAGTTCTTC
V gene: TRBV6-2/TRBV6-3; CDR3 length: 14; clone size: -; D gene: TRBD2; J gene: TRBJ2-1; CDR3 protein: CASSYSWLGGEQFF; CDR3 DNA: TGTGCCAGCAGTTACTCGTGGCTGGGGGGGGAGCAGTTCTTC
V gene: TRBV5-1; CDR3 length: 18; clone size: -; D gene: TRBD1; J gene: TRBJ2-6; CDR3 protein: CASSLFGQGTSGANVLTF; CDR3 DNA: TGCGCCAGCAGCTTGTTCGGACAGGGAACCTCTGGGGCCAACGTCCTGACTTTC
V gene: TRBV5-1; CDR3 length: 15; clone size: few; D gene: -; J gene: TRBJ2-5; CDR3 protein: CASSLVGPYQETQYF; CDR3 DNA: TGCGCCAGCAGCTTGGTGGGGCCGTACCAAGAGACCCAGTACTTC
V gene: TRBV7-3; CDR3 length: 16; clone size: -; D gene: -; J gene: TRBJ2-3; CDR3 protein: CASSLRGTGSTDTQYF; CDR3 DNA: TGTGCCAGCAGCTTACGTGGAACAGGCAGCACAGATACGCAGTATTTT
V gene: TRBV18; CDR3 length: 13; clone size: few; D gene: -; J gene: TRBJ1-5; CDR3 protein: CASSQEQNQPQHF; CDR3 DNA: TGTGCCAGCTCACAGGAGCAAAATCAGCCCCAGCATTTT
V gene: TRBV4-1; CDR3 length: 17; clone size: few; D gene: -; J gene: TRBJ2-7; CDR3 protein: CASSQDRSGVTSYEQYF; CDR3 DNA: TGCGCCAGCAGCCAAGATCGGTCGGGGGTCACCTCCTACGAGCAGTACTTC
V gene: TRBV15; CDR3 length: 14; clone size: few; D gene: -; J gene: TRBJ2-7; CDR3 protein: CATSRDRAAYEQYF; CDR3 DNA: TGTGCCACCAGCAGAGATCGGGCAGCCTACGAGCAGTACTTC
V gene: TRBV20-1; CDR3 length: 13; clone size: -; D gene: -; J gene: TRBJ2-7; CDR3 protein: CSARGIGGHEQYF; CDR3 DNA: TGCAGTGCTAGAGGGATAGGGGGGCACGAGCAGTACTTC
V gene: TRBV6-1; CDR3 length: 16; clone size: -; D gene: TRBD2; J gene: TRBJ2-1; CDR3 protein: CASSTLVAGGMNEQFF; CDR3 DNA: TGTGCCAGCAGTACCCTGGTAGCGGGAGGTATGAATGAGCAGTTCTTC
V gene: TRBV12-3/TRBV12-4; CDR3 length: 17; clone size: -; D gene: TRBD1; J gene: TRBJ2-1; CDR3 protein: CASSLARDRGRNNEQFF; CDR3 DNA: TGTGCCAGCAGTTTAGCGAGAGACAGGGGGCGCAATAATGAGCAGTTCTTC
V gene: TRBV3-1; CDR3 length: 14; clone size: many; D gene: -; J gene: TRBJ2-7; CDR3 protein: CASSQNRLSYEQYF; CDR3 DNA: TGTGCCAGCAGCCAGAACAGGCTATCCTACGAGCAGTACTTC
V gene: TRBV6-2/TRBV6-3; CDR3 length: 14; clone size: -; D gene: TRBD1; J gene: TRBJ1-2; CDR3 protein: CASSYGQGTYGYTF; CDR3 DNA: TGTGCCAGCAGTTACGGACAGGGGACGTATGGCTACACCTTC